This TCR beta chain was obtained from a study of control samples from healthy donors and cancer patients. Some clones are missing from TCRdb's copy, which holds only in-frame ones; the method was immunoSEQ multiplex PCR. The sample has 90,000 or so clones, about 85% seen once. The V end lost 1 base, the J end lost 7 bases, and 17 bases lay between the germline ends. Germline CDR1 SGHVS, CDR2 FNYEAQ. The length of the CDR3 is 16 residues. The V call is TRBV7-6, the J call TRBJ2-1, with D perhaps TRBD1 (6 bases). The sequence was obtained from a woman aged 70 to 79 in good health. The sequenced sample consisted of blood. The CDR3 region is CASSLVAGALANEQFF. The DNA for the CDR3 is TGTGCCAGCAGCTTAGTTGCAGGGGCTCTGGCGAATGAGCAGTTCTTC.